These 32 T cell receptor beta chains were sequenced from one sample in a study of tumor-infiltrating lymphocytes in localized non-small cell lung cancer. Some clones are missing from TCRdb's copy, which holds only in-frame ones; the method was immunoSEQ multiplex PCR. Found here are 9,500 to 15,000 clones, under 80% of them singletons; the top ten hold roughly 4.7%. Sequencing was done on a sample of lung tumor tissue. These receptors all come from a human donor with non-small cell lung cancer.

V and J are TRBV14 and TRBJ2-1; tentatively, D is TRBD1 (6 bases). The CDR3 covers 16 residues. V was trimmed by 4 bases and J by 4 bases, leaving 17 bases between them. CDR1 is SGHDN, CDR2 FVKESK, per germline. The CDR3 spells CASSPRWTALYNEQFF. The CDR3 DNA reads TGTGCCAGCAGCCCCCGGTGGACAGCCTTGTACAATGAGCAGTTCTTC.

This clone has only a few counts. The V call is TRBV18, the J call TRBJ2-2, with 7 bases identical to TRBD2. The CDR3 runs to 18 residues. V lost 0 bases to trimming and J lost 0 bases; unmatched junction nucleotides: 7. CDR1 is KGHSH, CDR2 LQKENI, per germline. Here the CDR3 reads CASSPPRVGTTNTGELFF. The CDR3 nucleotides read TGTGCCAGCTCACCACCGCGGGTAGGGACTACGAACACCGGGGAGCTGTTTTTT.

The V call is TRBV10-2, the J call TRBJ2-3; tentatively, D is TRBD2 (5 bases). Trimming shortened V by 3 bases and J by 4 bases, and 11 bases separated the two germline ends. This CDR3 contains 14 residues. Looked up from germline, CDR1 is WSHSY and CDR2 is SAAADI. DNA for the CDR3: TGCGCCAGCAGTGACGGTTCGGAGGCAGATACGCAGTATTTT. It is translated as CASSDGSEADTQYF.

The gene calls are TRBV7-6 and TRBJ2-1, with 8 positions matching TRBD2. CDR1 is SGHVS and CDR2 is FNYEAQ in the germline V gene. The CDR3 runs 17 residues. V lost 1 base and J lost 3; bases outside the gene matches: 8. CDR3 loop: CASSLGASSGGYNEQFF. As DNA, the CDR3 is TGTGCCAGCAGCTTAGGAGCGAGCAGCGGGGGCTACAATGAGCAGTTCTTC.

The chain couples TRBV21-1 to TRBJ1-1; the table's TRBD1 call for D was not verified on the DNA. TRBV21-1 is flagged as a pseudogene. This CDR3 comprises 18 residues. The DNA for the CDR3 is TGTGCCAGCAGCAAAGAGAAGCAGGGGGCGTCATCGGAACTTGAAGCTTTCTTT. This gives the protein CASSKEKQGASSELEAFF.

The J gene is TRBJ2-1, the V gene TRBV7-9; D tentatively reads TRBD1 or TRBD2 (6 bases each). Germline V CDR1 and CDR2: SEHNR, FQNEAQ (reference sequence). Trimming removed 3 bases at V and 6 bases at J, with 15 bases between. The CDR3 length is 15 residues. CDR3 in DNA: TGTGCCAGCAGCTTTCCGGGGGCGGGCGGCAATGAGCAGTTCTTC. Translating gives CASSFPGAGGNEQFF.

The J gene is TRBJ1-1, the V gene TRBV29-1; D may be TRBD1 (5 bases). The V gene's germline CDR1 is SQVTM and CDR2 ANQGSEA. Trimming left V 4 bases short and J 7 bases short, with 16 bases between. This CDR3 region has 13 residues. CDR3 nucleotides: TGCAGCGTTGTATCACAGGTGGCCCATGAAGCTTTCTTT. It yields the protein CSVVSQVAHEAFF.

The DNA of the CDR3 is TGTGCCAGCTCGCCCCCCCCGGGGAGGGGCAATGAGCAGTTCTTC. This translates into CASSPPPGRGNEQFF. The genes are TRBV18 and TRBJ2-1; 7 nucleotides match TRBD2. Per germline, CDR1 KGHSH and CDR2 LQKENI. Trimming cost V 6 bases and J 6 bases; bases outside gene matches: 11. The CDR3 has 15 amino acids.

V gene TRBV25-1 combines with J gene TRBJ2-1, with 15 bases matching TRBD2. This CDR3 spans 16 amino acids. The J segment lost 7 bases and the V segment lost 8 bases, leaving 9 bases of the junction unmatched. From germline, CDR1 is MGHDK and CDR2 SYGVNS. The CDR3 DNA reads as TGTGCCAGCGGCCGGGGTGGACTAGCGGGAGGGAATGAGCAGTTCTTC. The encoded protein is CASGRGGLAGGNEQFF.

This chain uses TRBV5-1 with TRBJ1-2, with D unclear. Germline lookup yields CDR1 SGHRS and CDR2 YFSETQ. The CDR3 has 14 amino acids. Trimming shortened V by 4 bases and J by 4 bases, and 14 bases separated the two germline ends. The CDR3 here is CASSPGGATYGYTF. CDR3 nucleotides: TGCGCCAGCAGCCCGGGCGGCGCTACCTATGGCTACACCTTC.

V and J are TRBV4-1 and TRBJ2-1, with 10 nucleotides matching TRBD2. The CDR3 has 18 amino acids. The ends lost 1 base at V and 5 bases at J; junction bases unmatched: 11. In germline, CDR1 is MGHRA, CDR2 YSYEKL. The CDR3 DNA reads TGCGCCAGCAGCCAAGGGCGGAGAGCGGGGGGGGGTAACAATGAGCAGTTCTTC. This translates into CASSQGRRAGGGNNEQFF.

The V call is TRBV6-5, the J call TRBJ2-2; D unresolved. The length of the CDR3 is 13 residues. The germline V gene has CDR1 MNHEY and CDR2 SVGAGI. With 6 bases removed from V and 0 bases from J, the gap between germline ends came to 5 bases. The CDR3: CASRAPNTGELFF. The DNA of the CDR3 is TGTGCCAGCAGGGCCCCGAACACCGGGGAGCTGTTTTTT.

The rearrangement links TRBV7-7 to TRBJ2-7, with 9 bases that match TRBD2. Germline V gene lookup returns CDR1 SSHAT and CDR2 FNYEAQ (reference sequence). There are 15 residues in the CDR3. V was clipped by 10 bases and J by 2 bases; unmatched bases: 12. In nucleotides, the CDR3 is TGTGCCACCTGGAGCGGGGGGCCCCGGGCCTACGAGCAGTACGTC. This gives the protein CATWSGGPRAYEQYV.

The V and J genes are TRBV7-2 and TRBJ2-3; 7 bases map to TRBD2. The CDR3 contains 15 residues. Germline CDR1 is SGHTA and CDR2 is FQGNSA. Trimming cost V 5 bases and J 2 bases; bases outside gene matches: 7. The CDR3 DNA is TGTGCCAGCAGCCGGGACTACCAATCCACAGATACGCAGTATTTT. This encodes CASSRDYQSTDTQYF.

This chain links TRBV5-6 with TRBJ2-5; the match to TRBD2 covers 8 bases. The CDR3 covers 17 residues. The V segment lost 2 bases and the J segment 0 bases; nucleotides outside the gene matches: 9. Germline CDR1 and CDR2: SGHDT and YYEEEE. The DNA of the CDR3 is TGTGCCAGCAGCTTCTGGGATCCGGGAGGGTACCAAGAGACCCAGTACTTC. Protein sequence: CASSFWDPGGYQETQYF. Full variable domain (remainder filled in from reference TRBV5-6 and TRBJ2-5): DAGVTQSPTHLIKTRGQQVTLRCSPKSGHDTVSWYQQALGQGPQFIFQYYEEEERQRGNFPDRFSGHQFPNYSSELNVNALLLGDSALYLCASSFWDPGGYQETQYFGPGTRLLVL.

The V gene is TRBV11-3, the J gene TRBJ1-4; D remains unclear. V lost 5 bases and J 8 bases, leaving 15 bases between the germline ends. The length of the CDR3 is 14 residues. Germline CDR1 is SGHNT and CDR2 is YENEEA. The CDR3 spells CASSPPCGGEKLFF. DNA of the CDR3: TGTGCCAGCAGCCCCCCCTGTGGTGGCGAAAAACTGTTTTTT. The whole variable domain, remainder taken from reference TRBV11-3 and TRBJ1-4, is EAGVVQSPRYKIIEKKQPVAFWCNPISGHNTLYWYLQNLGQGPELLIRYENEEAVDDSQLPKDRFSAERLKGVDSTLKIQPAELGDSAVYLCASSPPCGGEKLFFGSGTQLSVL.

The chain recombines TRBV5-4 with TRBJ1-2; D perhaps matches TRBD1 (5 bases). V was trimmed by 1 base and J by 4 bases, leaving 8 bases between them. CDR1 and CDR2 from the germline V gene are SGHNT and YYREEE (reference sequence). This CDR3 has 13 amino acids. The CDR3 sequence is CASSLRGFYGYTF. The CDR3, as DNA: TGTGCCAGCAGCTTGCGGGGGTTCTATGGCTACACCTTC.

In the case of this clone: At one end, the junction sequence differs from germline, possibly due to a read error. The genes are TRBV11-2 and TRBJ1-2, with D perhaps TRBD1 (6 bases). CDR3 length: 15 amino acids. CDR1 and CDR2 from the germline V gene are SGHAT and FQNNGV. The CDR3 sequence is CASSPSGQLRDGYTF. As DNA, the CDR3 is TGTGCCAGCAGCCCGTCAGGACAGCTACGAGATGGGTACACCTTC.

V is TRBV5-6 and J is TRBJ1-6; 7 bases map to TRBD1. Germline trimming cut 4 bases from V and 7 bases from J; bases unmatched to any gene: 14. This CDR3 comprises 17 residues. CDR1 and CDR2 from the germline V gene are SGHDT and YYEEEE. CDR3 protein: CASSLSSTGLTNSPLHF. Here the CDR3 DNA reads TGTGCCAGCAGCCTATCCTCGACAGGGTTAACGAATTCACCCCTCCACTTT.

V gene TRBV4-1 combines with J gene TRBJ1-2; 8 bases are a match to TRBD1. Germline assignment: CDR1 MGHRA and CDR2 YSYEKL. With 3 bases clipped from V and 8 bases from J, the junction kept 5 bases outside the gene matches. The CDR3 loop spans 13 amino acids. The CDR3 sequence is CASSQTGVDGYTF. As DNA, the CDR3 is TGCGCCAGCAGCCAGACAGGGGTCGACGGCTACACCTTC.

This sequence joins TRBV5-6 and TRBJ1-4; TRBD1 matches 7 bases. This CDR3 is 16 amino acids long. The V gene end was trimmed by 0 bases and the J gene end by 2 bases; junction bases not matched to a gene: 4. The germline V gene has CDR1 SGHDT and CDR2 YYEEEE. The CDR3 DNA follows: TGTGCCAGCAGCTTGGCGACAGGGTCGACTAATGAAAAACTGTTTTTT. Translating it yields CASSLATGSTNEKLFF.

This clone is labeled medium-sized. V is TRBV29-1 and J is TRBJ1-6; D remains ambiguous. Germline V CDR1 and CDR2: SQVTM, ANQGSEA. The CDR3 has 15 residues. The CDR3 spells CTPARPYPYNSPLHF. In DNA, the CDR3 is TGCACCCCGGCGCGGCCCTACCCTTATAATTCACCCCTCCACTTT. Together with reference TRBV29-1 and TRBJ1-6, the CDR3 gives the full variable domain: SAVISQKPSRDICQRGTSLTIQCQVDSQVTMMFWYRQQPGQSLTLIATANQGSEATYESGFVIDKFPISRPNLTFSTLTVSNMSPEDSSIYLCTPARPYPYNSPLHFGNGTRLTVT.

This clone has only one observation. This sequence joins TRBV6-4 and TRBJ2-2; D might be TRBD2 (6 bases). Germline V gene data show CDR1 as MRHNA and CDR2 as SNTAGT. There are 14 residues in the CDR3. V shed 5 bases and J shed 5 bases, with 12 bases lying between them. The CDR3 DNA is TGTGCCAGCAGTCAATTGGAGGGGACCGGGGAGCTGTTTTTT. This sequence encodes CASSQLEGTGELFF.

The CDR3 region has the DNA TGTGCCAGCAGCTCCACCCCGCGCTCCGGGGAGCTGTTTTTT. Its protein product is CASSSTPRSGELFF. The V and J genes are TRBV7-2 and TRBJ2-2; D call uncertain. Germline-derived CDR1 and CDR2 are SGHTA and FQGNSA. Trimming removed 4 bases at V and 6 bases at J, with 12 bases between. The CDR3 spans 14 residues. The full variable domain, rest sourced from reference TRBV7-2 and TRBJ2-2, is GAGVSQSPSNKVTEKGKDVELRCDPISGHTALYWYRQSLGQGLEFLIYFQGNSAPDKSGLPSDRFSAERTGGSVSTLTIQRTQQEDSAVYLCASSSTPRSGELFFGEGSRLTVL.

V and J are TRBV5-2 and TRBJ1-2. TRBV5-2 represents a pseudogene. This CDR3 spans 16 amino acids. The CDR3 DNA sequence: TGTGCCAGCAAGCCCAGCGGAGTACGAAAGACCTATGGCTACACCTTC. Amino acids: CASKPSGVRKTYGYTF.

V usage is TRBV6-1 and J usage is TRBJ2-5; the match to TRBD2 covers 7 bases. The J call may be incorrect, as the DNA end agrees better with TRBJ2-7. Germline lookup yields CDR1 MNHNS and CDR2 SASEGT. The CDR3 consists of 15 residues. This CDR3 reads CASSALLARPPEQYF. The DNA of the CDR3 is TGTGCCAGCAGTGCATTACTAGCGCGGCCGCCCGAGCAGTACTTC.

The CDR3 here is CASFAGDSTDTQYF. The CDR3 coding sequence is TGTGCCAGCTTCGCGGGGGATAGCACAGATACGCAGTATTTT. The J gene is TRBJ2-3, the V gene TRBV28, with 7 bases identical to TRBD2. The V segment lost 8 bases and the J segment 0 bases; nucleotides outside the gene matches: 5. CDR3 length equals 14 residues. Germline V CDR1 and CDR2: MDHEN, SYDVKM.

This clone has a handful of counts. The J gene is TRBJ2-7, the V gene TRBV14; D uncertain. The CDR3 is made up of 12 amino acids. The ends were cut back, 0 bases at V and 2 bases at J, with 2 bases in the middle. CDR1 is SGHDN and CDR2 is FVKESK in the germline V gene. For the CDR3, the DNA is TGTGCCAGCAGCCAAGATACCTACGAGCAGTACTTC. This sequence encodes CASSQDTYEQYF.

This chain connects TRBV10-3 to TRBJ2-3, with TRBD2 matching over 11 bases. The CDR3 loop spans 15 amino acids. The junction had 3 bases not matched to a gene; V was cut back by 4 bases and J by 3 bases. Germline V CDR1 and CDR2: ENHRY, SYGVKD. As DNA, the CDR3 is TGTGCCATCAGTGCACTAGCGGGGGCTACAGATACGCAGTATTTT. It translates to CAISALAGATDTQYF.

The chain employs TRBV7-9 and TRBJ1-3; 7 nucleotides match TRBD1. The germline CDR1 and CDR2 sequences are SEHNR and FQNEAQ (reference sequence). Unmatched junction bases numbered 13, after V lost 8 bases and J lost 3 bases. The CDR3 loop spans 16 amino acids. The chain's CDR3 is CASSGTVPKGGNTIYF. CDR3 nucleotide sequence: TGTGCCAGCTCCGGGACAGTCCCCAAGGGTGGAAACACCATATATTTT.

A note on this clone: Its ends do not fully match the called genes, so a read error is possible. This sequence joins TRBV25-1 and TRBJ2-7; no reliable D call. This CDR3 has 13 residues. Germline V gene data show CDR1 as MGHDK and CDR2 as SYGVNS. Written as DNA, the CDR3 is TGTGCCAGCAGTGATGGATTTGCCCGCCCGGTCCACTTC. It translates to CASSDGFARPVHF.

The J gene is TRBJ1-1, the V gene TRBV9, with TRBD1 as a possible D gene (5 bases). The CDR3 loop spans 13 amino acids. The germline gives CDR1 SGDLS, CDR2 YYNGEE. V lost 0 bases and J 2 bases, leaving 5 bases between the germline ends. CDR3 protein: CASSVGTNTEAFF. For the CDR3, the DNA is TGTGCCAGCAGCGTAGGGACAAACACTGAAGCTTTCTTT.